This TCR beta chain was recovered during a study of T cell changes during pregnancy in multiple sclerosis. Libraries were prepared by immunoSEQ multiplex PCR; TCRdb keeps only in-frame clonotypes and omits some of them. The sample comprises tens of thousands of clones, 80% to 95% of which are singletons, and roughly 2.8% rests with the top ten. This clone was found a few times. The germline V gene has CDR1 MNHNY and CDR2 SVGAGI (reference sequence). V shed 6 bases and J 7 bases; nucleotides not matched to a gene: 9. This CDR3 is built from 14 residues. The TCR sequence derives from a female donor in good health, enrolled as a control in a pregnancy study. This chain joins TRBV6-6 and TRBJ1-5, with 7 nucleotides matching TRBD1. Sequences were derived from peripheral blood, sampled in the third trimester of pregnancy. CDR3 loop: CASRREGGGQPQHF. DNA for the CDR3: TGTGCCAGCAGGAGGGAAGGGGGCGGACAGCCCCAGCATTTT.